The rows below give T cell receptor beta chains drawn from one sample of a study of cytomegalovirus exposure and HLA in healthy donors. Clones were sequenced by immunoSEQ multiplex PCR, and TCRdb holds only the in-frame ones, with some missing. The sample records 35,000 to 50,000 clones, around nine tenths being singletons. The sequenced sample consisted of PBMCs. These receptors came from a man between 18 and 35 years old in good health and CMV-seronegative. The CDR3 runs from the conserved cysteine through the conserved F or W. D genes are given only for firm matches. Expanded clones are given a class, and other clones once, few, many or no size at all.

>TRBJ2-7|once|NA|TRBV6-1
CASRGLYEQYF
TGTGCCAGCCGCGGCCTTTACGAGCAGTACTTC
>TRBJ2-5|NA|TRBD2|TRBV10-3
CAISEGLAGVETQYF
TGTGCCATCAGTGAGGGACTAGCGGGAGTAGAGACCCAGTACTTC
>TRBJ2-7|NA|TRBD1|TRBV7-9
CASSVIPGQGTYEQYF
TGTGCCAGCAGTGTAATTCCGGGACAGGGCACCTACGAGCAGTACTTC
>TRBJ1-4|NA|NA|TRBV28
CASREGTPATNEKLFF
TGTGCCAGCAGGGAGGGGACCCCAGCAACTAATGAAAAACTGTTTTTT
>TRBJ2-1|once|TRBD2|TRBV7-2
CASSSTSAYNEQFF
TGTGCCAGCAGCTCGACTAGCGCCTACAATGAGCAGTTCTTC
>TRBJ2-7|NA|TRBD2|TRBV11-2
CASSLGSSGTYEQYF
TGTGCCAGCAGCTTAGGGTCTAGCGGGACCTACGAGCAGTACTTC
>TRBJ1-1|once|TRBD1|TRBV7-9
CASSLLGQGTEAFF
TGTGCCAGCAGCTTGCTGGGACAGGGCACTGAAGCTTTCTTT
>TRBJ1-5|NA|TRBD1|TRBV7-2
CASSSTQGGQPQHF
TGTGCCAGCAGCTCGACCCAGGGGGGCCAGCCCCAGCATTTT
>TRBJ2-1|NA|TRBD2|TRBV5-4
CASSIDSGRFNEQFF
TGTGCCAGCAGCATAGATAGCGGGAGGTTTAATGAGCAGTTCTTC
>TRBJ2-3|once|NA|TRBV11-2
CASSLTGDTDTQYF
TGTGCCAGCAGCTTAACGGGAGACACAGATACGCAGTATTTT
>TRBJ2-2|NA|NA|TRBV11-1
CASSHFRADRGRVTGELFF
TGTGCCAGCAGCCATTTTAGGGCGGACCGAGGGCGGGTCACCGGGGAGCTGTTTTTT
>TRBJ2-1|NA|TRBD2|TRBV4-1
CASSQDLGSGMTNEQFF
TGCGCCAGCAGCCAAGATCTTGGTAGCGGGATGACCAATGAGCAGTTCTTC
>TRBJ2-3|NA|NA|TRBV4-1
CASSRGGDTDTQYF
TGCGCCAGCAGCCGGGGCGGCGACACAGATACGCAGTATTTT
>TRBJ1-2|NA|TRBD1|TRBV6-1
CASSEGRGSNYGYTF
TGTGCCAGCAGTGAAGGCAGGGGGTCTAACTATGGCTACACCTTC
>TRBJ2-5|NA|NA|TRBV7-2
CASSLGLVLQETQYF
TGTGCCAGCAGCCTCGGCTTGGTACTACAAGAGACCCAGTACTTC
>TRBJ1-3|NA|TRBD1|TRBV12-5
CASGPGQGPNTIYF
TGTGCTAGTGGTCCGGGACAGGGACCGAACACCATATATTTT
>TRBJ2-2|NA|TRBD2|TRBV5-6
CASSWTSGGLNTGELFF
TGTGCCAGCAGCTGGACTAGCGGGGGGTTGAACACCGGGGAGCTGTTTTTT
>TRBJ2-7|NA|NA|TRBV7-2
CASSLSPQHFVQYF
TGTGCCAGCAGCTTATCTCCCCAACATTTTGTGCAGTACTTC
>TRBJ2-2|once|TRBD2|TRBV27
CASSPRASGRVTGELFF
TGTGCCAGCAGTCCCCGGGCTAGCGGGAGGGTCACCGGGGAGCTGTTTTTT
>TRBJ1-5|NA|NA|TRBV4-1
CASSQELPGMGFQPQHF
TGCGCCAGCAGCCAAGAGCTCCCAGGGATGGGATTTCAGCCCCAGCATTTT
>TRBJ1-1|NA|TRBD1|TRBV18
CASSLGTGGMNTEAFF
TGTGCCAGCTCACTCGGGACAGGGGGAATGAACACTGAAGCTTTCTTT
>TRBJ2-1|NA|NA|TRBV5-4
CASNNDGGHNEQFF
TGTGCCAGCAATAACGACGGGGGGCACAATGAGCAGTTCTTC
>TRBJ1-4|NA|NA|TRBV9
CASSVAPNEKLFF
TGTGCCAGCAGCGTAGCTCCTAATGAAAAACTGTTTTTT
>TRBJ2-1|NA|TRBD1|TRBV19
CASSFARGQGAWNEQFF
TGTGCCAGTAGTTTTGCTCGAGGACAGGGGGCATGGAATGAGCAGTTCTTC
>TRBJ1-6|few|NA|TRBV6-1
CASSEVRVDSPLHF
TGTGCCAGCAGTGAAGTCAGGGTGGATTCACCCCTCCACTTT
>TRBJ2-7|NA|TRBD1|TRBV16
CASSRGQGSEQYF
TGTGCCAGCAGCCGGGGACAGGGGAGCGAGCAGTACTTC
>TRBJ2-7|NA|NA|TRBV6-1
CASRDKISYEQYF
TGTGCCAGCAGGGACAAAATCTCCTACGAGCAGTACTTC
>TRBJ2-2|once|TRBD1|TRBV7-7
CASSITGVDTGELFF
TGTGCTAGCAGCATAACAGGGGTTGACACCGGGGAGCTGTTTTTT
>TRBJ2-7|NA|TRBD1|TRBV5-6
CASSRGQGDEQYF
TGTGCCAGCAGCCGTGGACAGGGGGACGAGCAGTACTTC
>TRBJ2-3|NA|NA|TRBV6-5
CASSYQRVGTQYF
TGTGCCAGCAGTTACCAGAGGGTTGGTACGCAGTATTTT
>TRBJ2-7|NA|TRBD2|TRBV11-3
CASSLRGGAPYEQYF
TGTGCCAGCAGCTTACGGGGGGGGGCCCCCTACGAGCAGTACTTC
>TRBJ2-1|NA|NA|TRBV7-9
CASSSTTGQNNEQFF
TGTGCCAGCAGCTCGACAACCGGACAAAACAATGAGCAGTTCTTC
>TRBJ1-4|NA|NA|TRBV5-6
CASSLRDLDNEKLFF
TGTGCCAGCAGCTTGAGAGACTTAGATAATGAAAAACTGTTTTTT
>TRBJ1-6|few|NA|TRBV18
CASFDSPGVSPLHF
TGTGCCAGCTTTGATTCGCCCGGGGTTTCACCCCTCCACTTT
>TRBJ2-3|NA|NA|TRBV19
CASSNQAASSTDTQYF
TGTGCCAGTAGTAACCAAGCGGCTTCTAGCACAGATACGCAGTATTTT
>TRBJ1-3|NA|NA|TRBV25-1
CASSDPRGGSIGNTIYF
TGTGCCAGCAGTGACCCAAGGGGGGGGTCTATCGGAAACACCATATATTTT
>TRBJ2-1|NA|NA|TRBV7-2
CASSLGGGVGEQFF
TGTGCCAGCAGCTTAGGAGGAGGGGTAGGAGAGCAGTTCTTC
>TRBJ2-7|NA|NA|TRBV28
CASSLPGLISYEQYF
TGTGCCAGCAGTTTACCCGGACTGATCTCCTACGAGCAGTACTTC
>TRBJ1-5|NA|TRBD1|TRBV6-6
CASREGQGDSQPQHF
TGTGCCAGCAGAGAGGGACAGGGCGACAGTCAGCCCCAGCATTTT
>TRBJ2-5|NA|TRBD2|TRBV7-2
CASRDRGLAGPKGETQYF
TGTGCCAGCAGGGATAGGGGACTAGCGGGGCCGAAGGGAGAGACCCAGTACTTC
>TRBJ1-1|NA|NA|TRBV11-3
CASSLLPTGSEAFF
TGTGCCAGCAGCCTCCTCCCGACAGGTAGTGAAGCTTTCTTT
>TRBJ1-3|NA|NA|TRBV9
CASSVGQGTGSGNTIYF
TGTGCCAGCAGCGTAGGGCAGGGAACAGGTTCTGGAAACACCATATATTTT
>TRBJ2-1|NA|TRBD1|TRBV27
CASIPLMQGVNEQFF
TGTGCCAGCATTCCTCTGATGCAGGGGGTGAATGAGCAGTTCTTC
>TRBJ1-5|NA|TRBD1|TRBV2
CASRVGTGKSQPQHF
TGTGCCAGCAGAGTCGGGACAGGGAAAAGTCAGCCCCAGCATTTT
>TRBJ2-3|NA|NA|TRBV18
CASSPAGKTDTQYF
TGTGCCAGCTCACCAGCGGGAAAGACAGATACGCAGTATTTT
>TRBJ1-3|NA|NA|TRBV19
CASSIDGQISGNTIYF
TGTGCCAGTAGTATAGATGGACAGATCTCTGGAAACACCATATATTTT
>TRBJ2-4|NA|NA|TRBV9
CASSVGGRSKNIQYF
TGTGCCAGCAGCGTAGGCGGTCGATCCAAAAACATTCAGTACTTC
>TRBJ1-1|NA|NA|TRBV5-1
CASRMTPTGQNTEAFF
TGCGCCAGCAGGATGACCCCGACAGGCCAGAACACTGAAGCTTTCTTT
>TRBJ2-7|NA|TRBD1|TRBV27
CASSFINQPGQGAEQYF
TGTGCCAGCAGTTTCATCAACCAACCGGGACAGGGAGCCGAGCAGTACTTC
>TRBJ2-2|NA|NA|TRBV19
CASSVRDTYTGELFF
TGTGCCAGTAGTGTCCGGGACACCTACACCGGGGAGCTGTTTTTT
>TRBJ2-5|NA|NA|TRBV2
CATRAGVKETQYF
TGTGCCACCCGAGCAGGGGTCAAGGAGACCCAGTACTTC
>TRBJ1-1|NA|TRBD1|TRBV27
CASSGQGLGGTEAFF
TGTGCCAGCAGTGGACAGGGCCTCGGAGGCACTGAAGCTTTCTTT
>TRBJ1-1|NA|NA|TRBV7-9
CASSLSEGGEAFF
TGTGCCAGCAGCTTAAGTGAGGGTGGAGAAGCTTTCTTT
>TRBJ2-3|NA|TRBD1|TRBV7-3
CASSLTGGVADTQYF
TGTGCCAGCAGCTTAACAGGGGGCGTCGCAGATACGCAGTATTTT
>TRBJ1-4|NA|TRBD1|TRBV6-5
CASTIQGGEKLFF
TGTGCCAGCACCATACAGGGGGGTGAAAAACTGTTTTTT
>TRBJ2-7|NA|TRBD2|TRBV2
CASPIIGLAGTYEQYF
TGTGCCAGCCCGATCATCGGACTAGCGGGAACCTACGAGCAGTACTTC
>TRBJ2-1|NA|TRBD2|TRBV2
CASSPGLAGGPYANEQFF
TGTGCCAGCAGCCCGGGACTAGCGGGAGGGCCATACGCGAATGAGCAGTTCTTC